This is a list of T cell receptor beta chains from one sample in a study of blood T cell repertoires in COVID-19. The assay was immunoSEQ multiplex PCR, and TCRdb's table has in-frame clones only and misses some. There are 120,000 or so clones in the sample; about 80% occur only once, and about 39% lies in the top ten. Sample: peripheral blood. The source is a man in his forties or fifties with active or convalescent COVID-19. CDR3s include the opening cysteine and the closing phenylalanine or tryptophan. D genes are given only for firm matches. Rows may omit the clone size; those that give it use once, few, many or a size class.

v_call: TRBV28; clone_size: few; d_call: NA; j_call: TRBJ2-1; cdr3_aa: CASSLFGNEQFF; cdr3_nt: TGTGCCAGCAGTTTATTCGGGAATGAGCAGTTCTTC
v_call: TRBV2; clone_size: NA; d_call: NA; j_call: TRBJ1-5; cdr3_aa: CASSAGQRYDSNQPQHF; cdr3_nt: TGTGCCAGCAGTGCTGGACAGAGATACGATAGCAATCAGCCCCAGCATTTT
v_call: TRBV5-6; clone_size: once; d_call: NA; j_call: TRBJ1-3; cdr3_aa: CASSLATGNTIYF; cdr3_nt: TGTGCCAGCAGCTTGGCGACAGGAAACACCATATATTTT
v_call: TRBV9; clone_size: NA; d_call: TRBD2; j_call: TRBJ2-3; cdr3_aa: CASSVGLAGTDTQYF; cdr3_nt: TGTGCCAGCAGCGTAGGACTAGCGGGGACAGATACGCAGTATTTT
v_call: TRBV5-1; clone_size: NA; d_call: TRBD1; j_call: TRBJ1-1; cdr3_aa: CASKPQGALPTEAFF; cdr3_nt: TGCGCCAGCAAACCCCAGGGGGCGCTCCCCACTGAAGCTTTCTTT
v_call: TRBV19; clone_size: NA; d_call: TRBD1; j_call: TRBJ1-4; cdr3_aa: CASSIAATGGDEKLFF; cdr3_nt: TGTGCCAGTAGTATTGCCGCGACAGGGGGCGATGAAAAACTGTTTTTT
v_call: TRBV2; clone_size: NA; d_call: TRBD1; j_call: TRBJ2-5; cdr3_aa: CASSEVRGLGETQYF; cdr3_nt: TGTGCCAGCAGTGAAGTCAGGGGGCTGGGAGAGACCCAGTACTTC
v_call: TRBV9; clone_size: few; d_call: TRBD1; j_call: TRBJ2-5; cdr3_aa: CASSAGQSRQETQYF; cdr3_nt: TGTGCCAGCAGCGCGGGACAGAGCCGCCAAGAGACCCAGTACTTC
v_call: TRBV9; clone_size: NA; d_call: NA; j_call: TRBJ1-3; cdr3_aa: CASSPRGGADTIYF; cdr3_nt: TGTGCCAGCAGCCCAAGAGGGGGGGCTGACACCATATATTTT
v_call: TRBV5-1; clone_size: NA; d_call: NA; j_call: TRBJ2-7; cdr3_aa: CASSLEASVAYEQYF; cdr3_nt: TGCGCCAGCAGCTTGGAGGCTAGCGTGGCCTACGAGCAGTACTTC
v_call: TRBV2; clone_size: NA; d_call: TRBD2; j_call: TRBJ2-3; cdr3_aa: CASSETSGSPDTQYF; cdr3_nt: TGTGCCAGCAGTGAGACTAGCGGGAGCCCAGATACGCAGTATTTT
v_call: TRBV27; clone_size: NA; d_call: TRBD1; j_call: TRBJ1-1; cdr3_aa: CASIPGTAGNTEAFF; cdr3_nt: TGTGCCAGCATCCCTGGGACAGCTGGGAACACTGAAGCTTTCTTT
v_call: TRBV30; clone_size: few; d_call: NA; j_call: TRBJ1-2; cdr3_aa: CAWRATGGTGYTF; cdr3_nt: TGTGCCTGGAGGGCGACGGGAGGAACTGGCTACACCTTC
v_call: TRBV2; clone_size: NA; d_call: NA; j_call: TRBJ2-7; cdr3_aa: CASGGSGGYEQYF; cdr3_nt: TGTGCCAGCGGCGGTAGCGGTGGGTACGAGCAGTACTTC
v_call: TRBV30; clone_size: NA; d_call: NA; j_call: TRBJ1-1; cdr3_aa: CAWRSTAMNTEAFF; cdr3_nt: TGTGCCTGGAGATCGACAGCTATGAACACTGAAGCTTTCTTT
v_call: TRBV7-9; clone_size: NA; d_call: TRBD1; j_call: TRBJ2-1; cdr3_aa: CASSWGTGSNNEQFF; cdr3_nt: TGTGCCAGCAGCTGGGGGACAGGGTCCAACAATGAGCAGTTCTTC
v_call: TRBV4-1; clone_size: NA; d_call: NA; j_call: TRBJ2-7; cdr3_aa: CARYRFYEQYF; cdr3_nt: TGCGCCAGGTACAGGTTCTACGAGCAGTACTTC
v_call: TRBV30; clone_size: NA; d_call: NA; j_call: TRBJ1-4; cdr3_aa: CAWSVLGLVGEKLFF; cdr3_nt: TGTGCCTGGAGTGTACTAGGGCTCGTAGGTGAAAAACTGTTTTTT
v_call: TRBV12-5; clone_size: NA; d_call: NA; j_call: TRBJ1-1; cdr3_aa: CASGLTGSNTEAFF; cdr3_nt: TGTGCTAGTGGTTTGACAGGGTCGAACACTGAAGCTTTCTTT
v_call: TRBV6-4; clone_size: NA; d_call: TRBD1; j_call: TRBJ1-2; cdr3_aa: CASSSGQGLDYGYTF; cdr3_nt: TGTGCCAGCAGCTCGGGACAGGGTTTGGACTATGGCTACACCTTC
v_call: TRBV6-5; clone_size: NA; d_call: TRBD1; j_call: TRBJ1-1; cdr3_aa: CASSYKDRGPEAFF; cdr3_nt: TGTGCCAGCAGTTACAAAGACAGGGGGCCTGAAGCTTTCTTT
v_call: TRBV4-2; clone_size: NA; d_call: NA; j_call: TRBJ2-1; cdr3_aa: CASSQESGSYNEQFF; cdr3_nt: TGTGCCAGCAGCCAAGAATCAGGTTCCTACAATGAGCAGTTCTTC
v_call: TRBV6-2/TRBV6-3; clone_size: NA; d_call: NA; j_call: TRBJ1-6; cdr3_aa: CASSLPPGRLQHSLHF; cdr3_nt: TGTGCCAGCAGTCTCCCGCCCGGGAGGCTACAACATTCCCTCCACTTT
v_call: TRBV7-2; clone_size: NA; d_call: TRBD1; j_call: TRBJ1-4; cdr3_aa: CASSPSGQGARKLFF; cdr3_nt: TGTGCCAGCAGCCCGTCGGGACAGGGGGCGAGGAAACTGTTTTTT
v_call: TRBV27; clone_size: NA; d_call: NA; j_call: TRBJ1-5; cdr3_aa: CASSFMGGPLHQPQHF; cdr3_nt: TGTGCCAGCAGTTTCATGGGGGGACCTCTTCATCAGCCCCAGCATTTT
v_call: TRBV5-1; clone_size: NA; d_call: NA; j_call: TRBJ1-1; cdr3_aa: CASSPDQGTNTEAFF; cdr3_nt: TGCGCCAGCAGCCCGGATCAGGGGACGAACACTGAAGCTTTCTTT
v_call: TRBV7-6; clone_size: NA; d_call: TRBD1; j_call: TRBJ1-1; cdr3_aa: CASSSQGAEAFF; cdr3_nt: TGTGCCAGCAGCTCGCAGGGGGCTGAAGCTTTCTTT
v_call: TRBV7-5; clone_size: once; d_call: NA; j_call: TRBJ1-2; cdr3_aa: CVRSFRDRGAGYGYTF; cdr3_nt: TGTGTCAGAAGCTTCCGGGACAGGGGAGCTGGCTATGGCTACACCTTC
v_call: TRBV6-5; clone_size: NA; d_call: NA; j_call: TRBJ1-4; cdr3_aa: CASSTLHSEKLFF; cdr3_nt: TGTGCCAGCAGCACCCTACACAGTGAAAAACTGTTTTTT
v_call: TRBV6-6; clone_size: NA; d_call: TRBD2; j_call: TRBJ2-1; cdr3_aa: CASSPAGGSYNEQFF; cdr3_nt: TGTGCCAGCAGCCCGGCGGGGGGCTCCTACAATGAGCAGTTCTTC
v_call: TRBV14; clone_size: NA; d_call: TRBD1; j_call: TRBJ2-5; cdr3_aa: CASSRWTGGQETQYF; cdr3_nt: TGTGCCAGCAGCCGATGGACAGGCGGCCAAGAGACCCAGTACTTC
v_call: TRBV12-3/TRBV12-4; clone_size: NA; d_call: NA; j_call: TRBJ1-6; cdr3_aa: CASSSDSPLHF; cdr3_nt: TGTGCCAGCAGTTCGGATTCACCCCTCCACTTT
v_call: TRBV20-1; clone_size: NA; d_call: TRBD2; j_call: TRBJ2-7; cdr3_aa: CSASGTSGALPYEQYF; cdr3_nt: TGCAGTGCTAGTGGGACTAGCGGGGCCCTACCCTACGAGCAGTACTTC
v_call: TRBV5-1; clone_size: NA; d_call: NA; j_call: TRBJ1-2; cdr3_aa: CASSLEGGYYGGYTF; cdr3_nt: TGCGCCAGCAGCTTGGAGGGCGGGTACTATGGAGGCTACACCTTC
v_call: TRBV18; clone_size: NA; d_call: NA; j_call: TRBJ2-3; cdr3_aa: CASSPTISDTQYF; cdr3_nt: TGTGCCAGCTCACCGACAATTTCAGATACGCAGTATTTT
v_call: TRBV2; clone_size: NA; d_call: TRBD1; j_call: TRBJ1-2; cdr3_aa: CASSPGQGNYGYTF; cdr3_nt: TGTGCCAGCAGTCCGGGACAGGGTAACTATGGCTACACCTTC
v_call: TRBV29-1; clone_size: NA; d_call: NA; j_call: TRBJ1-4; cdr3_aa: CSATPSWQGEKLFF; cdr3_nt: TGCAGCGCCACGCCGTCTTGGCAGGGTGAAAAACTGTTTTTT
v_call: TRBV2; clone_size: NA; d_call: NA; j_call: TRBJ1-1; cdr3_aa: CASSTTGPTEAFF; cdr3_nt: TGTGCCAGCAGTACAACAGGGCCCACTGAAGCTTTCTTT
v_call: TRBV28; clone_size: NA; d_call: TRBD1; j_call: TRBJ1-2; cdr3_aa: CASSTAGGGYGYTF; cdr3_nt: TGTGCCAGCAGTACTGCAGGGGGCGGCTATGGCTACACCTTC
v_call: TRBV7-9; clone_size: NA; d_call: NA; j_call: TRBJ2-2; cdr3_aa: CASSLRGGGTGELFF; cdr3_nt: TGTGCCAGCAGCTTACGGGGTGGAGGAACCGGGGAGCTGTTTTTT
v_call: TRBV7-2; clone_size: once; d_call: NA; j_call: TRBJ2-1; cdr3_aa: CASSRGAYNEQFF; cdr3_nt: TGTGCCAGCAGCCGGGGAGCCTACAATGAGCAGTTCTTC
v_call: TRBV30; clone_size: once; d_call: NA; j_call: TRBJ1-2; cdr3_aa: CAWSFGDSSGYTF; cdr3_nt: TGTGCCTGGAGTTTTGGTGACAGTTCCGGCTACACCTTC
v_call: TRBV11-2; clone_size: NA; d_call: TRBD2; j_call: TRBJ2-3; cdr3_aa: CASSPRKAGVTDTQYF; cdr3_nt: TGTGCCAGCAGCCCCAGGAAAGCGGGAGTTACAGATACGCAGTATTTT
v_call: TRBV6-5; clone_size: NA; d_call: TRBD2; j_call: TRBJ2-7; cdr3_aa: CASSRMGGEQYF; cdr3_nt: TGTGCCAGCAGTCGAATGGGGGGGGAGCAGTACTTC
v_call: TRBV19; clone_size: NA; d_call: NA; j_call: TRBJ1-3; cdr3_aa: CASSLGPSGNTIYF; cdr3_nt: TGTGCCAGTAGTTTGGGGCCCTCTGGAAACACCATATATTTT
v_call: TRBV6-6; clone_size: NA; d_call: TRBD1; j_call: TRBJ1-1; cdr3_aa: CASTEQGAGTEAFF; cdr3_nt: TGTGCCAGCACAGAACAGGGGGCGGGCACTGAAGCTTTCTTT